This T cell receptor beta chain was sequenced in a study of shared clonotypes between healthy human individuals (dated by TCRdb to the early 2020s). With respect to the entire study: Two women and three men aged 18 to 49 years were included in the cohort. For each donor, CD4 naive and CD4 memory were each run on three plates, CD8 naive on two plates, and CD8 memory on one plate. The study deeply sequenced blood TCR repertoires of about 5 healthy adults to estimate repertoire size and the extent of clonotype sharing between individuals. To increase sequencing depth and limit assay-specific biases, TCR repertoire library preparation and sequencing were carried out by different laboratories using diverse techniques. Leukapheresis yielded between about 0.8 and 9.5 billion PBMCs per donor. Study-level results and caveats: Naive subsets generally had larger estimated clonotype richness than memory subsets did. Based on pairwise subsampling, the degree of clonotype sharing among donors was expected to be affected by sequencing depth. Sharing across a few donors was observed for 5% to 6.5% of naive CD4, around 3.5% of naive CD8, 2% to 2.5% of memory CD4, and around 0.4% of memory CD8 clonotypes. Clonotypes shared by all four sorted-subset donors showed higher generation probabilities than non-shared clonotypes. Because the study included only a small number of donors, the genetic and exposure-history diversity represented was limited. Incomplete sequencing was indicated by rarefaction of sorted-subset datasets, despite the large sequencing depth. Sampling was restricted to blood, and TCR repertoires in tissue are likely to differ from TCR repertoires in blood.

Using the deep immunoSEQ assay, multiplex PCR amplified TCR CDR3 regions from genomic DNA. Extracted genomic DNA from each cell subset was distributed evenly across all wells of several immunoSEQ 96-well plates, and each plate was treated as a replicate. For sorted subsets, approximately 210 ng of genomic DNA, equivalent to 25,000 to 35,000 T cell genomes, went into each replicate PCR. The purified libraries were quantified using a Qubit 3.0 fluorometer, sized with a Bioanalyzer 2100, and then quantified again using the KAPA Library Quantification kit. Each immunoSEQ 96-well plate was sequenced on its own single-read 150-cycle Illumina NextSeq 550 flow cell. The authors processed their data as follows. Because only junctional sequences without quality scores were contained in the immunoSEQ output, filtering matching that applied to full-length reads could not be performed. To assign V/J genes and CDR3, sequences were annotated against IMGT germline references using PyIR, a Python wrapper for IgBLAST v1.9. Reads were filtered out if the reads had weak V/J assignments (E-value above 1e-6), no CDR3, stop codons, out-of-frame junctions, or ambiguous translated residues. V3J clonotypes were defined as sequences sharing an identical inferred V gene, J gene, and CDR3 amino acid sequence. Percentage overlap between repertoires was calculated by dividing the number of shared unique clonotypes by the size of the smaller repertoire. Richness of each repertoire was evaluated using RTK rarefaction, the Chao1 estimator, and Recon v2.1 estimates of unobserved clonotypes. For all TCRbeta clonotypes obtained by the gDNA method from several donors, generation probabilities were computed with OLGA. Imported from immuneACCESS, the table was reduced by TCRdb to in-frame sequences with V and J called. These copies leave out some clones; in studies compared against another copy, an unresolved V gene accounts for under half, and the cause of the remainder is not known. V and J calls and clone size are given by that table; D and trimming were obtained from the DNA. Recorded for this sample are roughly 720,000 clones; around 91% of them occurred a single time. The ten biggest clones cover roughly 36% of the sample.

Healthy HIV-negative adults with no recently reported acute infections or vaccinations were included as donors. Only Caucasian adults living in Nashville, Tennessee, USA were represented among the donors. CD8 memory samples consisted of magnetically selected CD45RO+ cells combined with CCR7-negative CD45RA+ effector memory (TemRA) cells. Blood was obtained by leukapheresis, after which PBMCs were separated by Ficoll-Histopaque density gradient centrifugation and cryopreserved in liquid nitrogen vapor phase. Analytical flow cytometry was used to check the purity and quantity of every magnetically sorted T cell population. Genomic DNA was isolated from each sorted fraction and quantified by UV absorbance on a Nanodrop 2000c. As encoded in the germline V gene, CDR1 is KGHSY while CDR2 is FQNENV. The trim is 2 bases for V and 1 base for J, with a gap of 8 bases between the germline ends. From the cysteine up to the phenylalanine, the CDR3 has a length of 14 residues. The read is trimmed to its CDR3 DNA, 42 bases read in frame from base 1.

Comment on this clone: This receptor's antigen is unknown. It has no much larger one-base neighbor in the sample; base qualities were not kept.

Sequencing was carried out using memory CD8+ T cells from PBMCs. In light of the paper, this sample's cell subset or site label describes: CD45RO+ cells pooled with CCR7-negative TemRA cells. The V and J genes are TRBV16 and TRBJ1-1; matching of 6 bases hints at TRBD1 as the D gene. The clonotype was recovered from a young man in good health. Some clones in this sample may be carry-over from other donors' samples. The CDR3 region has the sequence CASSQATGNTEAFF. In nucleotides, the sequence is TGTGCCAGCAGCCAAGCGACAGGGAACACTGAAGCTTTCTTT.